The T cell receptor (beta chain) under discussion was sequenced for a study of shared clonotypes between healthy human individuals. In the original workflow: ImmunoSEQ only sent back junction sequences with no quality scores, so filtering was done differently. Sequencing was performed with immunoSEQ multiplex PCR; in TCRdb, only in-frame clones are kept and a portion is missing. D and trimming were read from the DNA, whereas the V and J calls and clone size are those reported in that table. The profile covers about 730,000 clones, with 72% appearing a single time and about 1.7% taken by the ten largest. The CDR3 extends over 12 amino acids. Trimming stripped 4 bases from V and 5 bases from J, with 6 bases between. Germline assignment: CDR1 SNHLY and CDR2 FYNNEI.

This rearrangement joins TRBV2 to TRBJ2-1; no clear D gene. This sequence was found in a woman between 25 and 40 years old in good health. Sequenced material: memory CD4+ T cells sorted from blood. Documented subset: CD45RA-negative fraction. As DNA, the CDR3 is TGTGCCAGCAGTGCCACGCACAATGAGCAGTTCTTC. This encodes CASSATHNEQFF.